This T cell receptor (beta chain) was sequenced for a study of blood T cell repertoires in COVID-19. As originally analysed: Researchers report that nucleated cell counts were estimated from reference gene primer amplification. Generated by immunoSEQ multiplex PCR, the TCRdb table keeps only in-frame clones and is missing some. Clone size and V and J calls were adopted from that table, with D and trimming inferred from the DNA. The table has about 430,000 clones, roughly 84% seen once. Participants' own reports of clinical history determined their cohort assignment. With V trimmed by 3 bases and J by 4 bases, 9 bases remained unmatched. Germline CDR1 and CDR2: GTSNPN and SVGIG (reference sequence). There are 15 residues in the CDR3.

This clonotype was sampled from a woman aged 18-29 years who had been exposed to COVID-19. The J gene is TRBJ1-1, the V gene TRBV30, with 9 bases lining up with TRBD1. Specimen: PBMCs or T cells enriched from blood (not recorded which). The CDR3 loop reads CAWSEQTGGSTEAFF. CDR3 sequence (DNA): TGTGCCTGGAGCGAACAGACAGGGGGAAGCACTGAAGCTTTCTTT.